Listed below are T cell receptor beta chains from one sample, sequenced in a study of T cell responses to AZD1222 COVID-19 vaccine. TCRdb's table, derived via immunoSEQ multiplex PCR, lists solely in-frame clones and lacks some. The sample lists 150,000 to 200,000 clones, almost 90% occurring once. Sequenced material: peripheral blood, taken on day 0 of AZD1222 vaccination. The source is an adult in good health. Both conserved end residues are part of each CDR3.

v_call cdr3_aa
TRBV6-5 CASSLTGASQPQHF
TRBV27 CASSWVPTSYNEQFF
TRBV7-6 CASGGLAGLNEQFF
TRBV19 CASSKGTVYEQYF
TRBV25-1 CASSGSSGTPFF
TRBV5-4 CASSLTENTEAFF
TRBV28 CASTGGRVGVETQYF
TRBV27 CASSPRLAGASKGSYNEQFF
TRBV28 CASSIGSVDGYTF
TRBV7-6 CASSPLSAGGYEQYF
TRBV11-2 CASSSSRASTDTQYF
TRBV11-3 CASSRTAGNTEAFF
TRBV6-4 CASSDGRRPYEQYF
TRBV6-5 CASRRQGSNYGYTF
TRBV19 CASSISSANEKLFF
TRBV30 CAWRNSGTRNEQYF
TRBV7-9 CASSLGPRDTGELFF
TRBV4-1 CASSRDKGNSPLHF
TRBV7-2 CASSLIGSGGYGYTF
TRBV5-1 CASSLRGFGTDTQYF
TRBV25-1 CASSEGGRSSYNEQFF
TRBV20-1 CSASEQENTEAFF
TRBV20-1 CSARSYEQYF
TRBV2 CASKSGASPLHF
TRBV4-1 CASTSTGLTSNEQFF
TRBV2 CASKGRTEAFF
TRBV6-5 CASSYDRNTEAFF
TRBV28 CASSTLLAGRYEQYF
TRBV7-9 CASSLQASNTEAFF
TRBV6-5 CASRAGGHDEQFF
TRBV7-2 CASSFFLYEQYF